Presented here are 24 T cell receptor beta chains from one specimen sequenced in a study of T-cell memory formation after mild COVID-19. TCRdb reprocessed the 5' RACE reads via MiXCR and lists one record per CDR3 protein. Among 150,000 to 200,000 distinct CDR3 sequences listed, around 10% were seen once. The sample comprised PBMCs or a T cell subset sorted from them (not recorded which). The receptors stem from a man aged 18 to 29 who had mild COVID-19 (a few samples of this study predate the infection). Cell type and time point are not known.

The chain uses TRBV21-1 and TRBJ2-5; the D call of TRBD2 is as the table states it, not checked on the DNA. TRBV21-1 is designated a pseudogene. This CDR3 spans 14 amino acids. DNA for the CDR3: TGTGCCAGCAGCACCCAGCGGGGTGACGAGACCCAGTACTTC. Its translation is CASSTQRGDETQYF.

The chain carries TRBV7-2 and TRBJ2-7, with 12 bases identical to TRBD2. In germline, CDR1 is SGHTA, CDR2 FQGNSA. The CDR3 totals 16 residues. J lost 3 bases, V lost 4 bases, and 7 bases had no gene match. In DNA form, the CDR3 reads TGTGCCAGCAGCTCTTGGACTAGCGGGGACATCTACGAGCAGTACTTC. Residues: CASSSWTSGDIYEQYF.

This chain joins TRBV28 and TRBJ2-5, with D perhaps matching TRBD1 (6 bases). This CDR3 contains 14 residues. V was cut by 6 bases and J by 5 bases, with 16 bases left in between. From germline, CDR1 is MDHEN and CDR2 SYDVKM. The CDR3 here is CASSQTGSRETQYF. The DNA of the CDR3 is TGTGCCAGCAGCCAAACAGGGTCGCGGGAGACCCAGTACTTC.

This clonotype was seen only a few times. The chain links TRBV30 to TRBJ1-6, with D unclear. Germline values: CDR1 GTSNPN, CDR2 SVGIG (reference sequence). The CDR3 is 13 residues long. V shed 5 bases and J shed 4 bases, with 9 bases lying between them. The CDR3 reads CAWEEPYNSPLHF. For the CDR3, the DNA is TGTGCCTGGGAGGAACCGTATAATTCACCCCTCCACTTT. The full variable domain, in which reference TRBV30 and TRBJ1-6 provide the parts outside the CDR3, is SQTIHQWPATLVQPVGSPLSLECTVEGTSNPNLYWYRQAAGRGLQLLFYSVGIGQISSEVPQNLSASRPQDRQFILSSKKLLLSDSGFYLCAWEEPYNSPLHFGNGTRLTVT.

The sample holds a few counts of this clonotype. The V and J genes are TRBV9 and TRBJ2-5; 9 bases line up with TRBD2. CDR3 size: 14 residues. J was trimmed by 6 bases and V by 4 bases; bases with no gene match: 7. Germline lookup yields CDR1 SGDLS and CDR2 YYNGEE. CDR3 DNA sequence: TGTGCCAGCAGCTTGGGACTAGCAATCAAGACCCAGTACTTC. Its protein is CASSLGLAIKTQYF.

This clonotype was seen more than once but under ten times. Here the CDR3 DNA reads TGTGCCAGCAGCTTAGACCTAGCCCGGGGCTACGAGCAGTACTTC. Its translation: CASSLDLARGYEQYF. The chain has TRBV11-2 and TRBJ2-7, with a tentative D call TRBD2 (5 bases). Between the trimmed V and J ends, which lost 0 bases and 3 bases, there was a span of 12 bases. CDR3 length: 15 amino acids. CDR1 is SGHAT and CDR2 is FQNNGV in the germline V gene.

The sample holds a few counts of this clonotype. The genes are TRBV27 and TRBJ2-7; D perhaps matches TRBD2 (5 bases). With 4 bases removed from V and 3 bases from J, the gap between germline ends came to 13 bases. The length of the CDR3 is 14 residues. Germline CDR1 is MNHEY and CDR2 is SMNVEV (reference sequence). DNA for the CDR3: TGTGCCAGCAGTTCACGAGCGGCTTACTACGAGCAGTACTTC. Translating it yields CASSSRAAYYEQYF.

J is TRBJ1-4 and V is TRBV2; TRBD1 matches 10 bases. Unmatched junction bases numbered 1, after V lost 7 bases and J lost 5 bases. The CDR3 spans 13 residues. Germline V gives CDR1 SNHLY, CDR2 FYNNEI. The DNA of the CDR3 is TGTGCCAGCAAGGGACAGGGGAATGAAAAACTGTTTTTT. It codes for CASKGQGNEKLFF. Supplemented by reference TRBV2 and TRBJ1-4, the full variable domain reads EPEVTQTPSHQVTQMGQEVILRCVPISNHLYFYWYRQILGQKVEFLVSFYNNEISEKSEIFDDQFSVERPDGSNFTLKIRSTKLEDSAMYFCASKGQGNEKLFFGSGTQLSVL.

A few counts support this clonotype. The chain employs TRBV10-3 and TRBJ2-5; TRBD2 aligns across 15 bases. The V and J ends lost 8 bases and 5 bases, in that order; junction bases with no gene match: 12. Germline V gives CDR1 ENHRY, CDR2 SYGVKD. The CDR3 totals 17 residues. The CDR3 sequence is CAISIRGLAGGPETQYF. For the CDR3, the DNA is TGTGCCATCTCCATCCGCGGACTAGCGGGGGGGCCGGAGACCCAGTACTTC.

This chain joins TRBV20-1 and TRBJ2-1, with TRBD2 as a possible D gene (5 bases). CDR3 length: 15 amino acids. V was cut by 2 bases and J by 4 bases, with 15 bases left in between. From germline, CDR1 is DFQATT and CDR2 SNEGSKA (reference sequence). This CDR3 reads CSARPRSGWYNEQFF. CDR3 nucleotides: TGCAGTGCTAGACCCCGGAGCGGCTGGTACAATGAGCAGTTCTTC.

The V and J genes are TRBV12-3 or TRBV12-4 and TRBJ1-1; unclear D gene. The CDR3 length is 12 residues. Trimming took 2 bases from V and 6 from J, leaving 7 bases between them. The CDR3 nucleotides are TGTGCCAGCAGTTTACTGCGGTCTGAAGCTTTCTTT. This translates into CASSLLRSEAFF.

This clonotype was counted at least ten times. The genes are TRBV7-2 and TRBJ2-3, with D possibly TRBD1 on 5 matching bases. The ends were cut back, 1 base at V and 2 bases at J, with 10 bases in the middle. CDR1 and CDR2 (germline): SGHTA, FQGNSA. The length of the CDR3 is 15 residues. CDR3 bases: TGTGCCAGCAGCTTAGAGGGGCGACCCACAGATACGCAGTATTTT. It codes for CASSLEGRPTDTQYF.

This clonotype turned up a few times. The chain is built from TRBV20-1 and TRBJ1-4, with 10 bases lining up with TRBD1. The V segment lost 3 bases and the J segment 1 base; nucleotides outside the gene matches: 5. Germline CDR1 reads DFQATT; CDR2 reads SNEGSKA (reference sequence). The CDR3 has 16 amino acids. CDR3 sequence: CSARGQGRETNEKLFF. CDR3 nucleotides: TGCAGTGCTAGGGGACAGGGGAGGGAAACTAATGAAAAACTGTTTTTT.

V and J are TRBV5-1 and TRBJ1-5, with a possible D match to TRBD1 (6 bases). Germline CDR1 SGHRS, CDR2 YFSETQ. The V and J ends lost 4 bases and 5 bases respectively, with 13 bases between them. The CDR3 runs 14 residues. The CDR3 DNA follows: TGCGCCAGCAGCGAGGGGACACCAGATCAGCCCCAGCATTTT. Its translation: CASSEGTPDQPQHF.

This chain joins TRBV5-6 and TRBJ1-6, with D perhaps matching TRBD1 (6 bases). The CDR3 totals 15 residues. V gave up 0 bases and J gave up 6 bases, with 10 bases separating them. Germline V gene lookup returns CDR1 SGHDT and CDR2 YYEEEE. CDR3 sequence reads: CASSLAGGLNSPLHF. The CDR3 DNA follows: TGTGCCAGCAGCTTGGCCGGGGGCCTTAATTCACCCCTCCACTTT.

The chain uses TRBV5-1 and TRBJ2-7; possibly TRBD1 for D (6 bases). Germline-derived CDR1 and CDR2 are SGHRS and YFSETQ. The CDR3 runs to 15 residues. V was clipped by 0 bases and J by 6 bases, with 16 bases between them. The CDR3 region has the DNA TGCGCCAGCAGCTTGGGAGGGACAAGCCTAGCCGAGCAGTACTTC. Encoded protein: CASSLGGTSLAEQYF.

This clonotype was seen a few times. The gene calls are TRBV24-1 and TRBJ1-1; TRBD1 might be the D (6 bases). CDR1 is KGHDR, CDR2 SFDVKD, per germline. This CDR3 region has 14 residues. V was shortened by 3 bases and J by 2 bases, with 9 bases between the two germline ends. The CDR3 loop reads CATSDTTGNTEAFF. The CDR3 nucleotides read TGTGCCACCAGTGATACGACAGGCAACACTGAAGCTTTCTTT.

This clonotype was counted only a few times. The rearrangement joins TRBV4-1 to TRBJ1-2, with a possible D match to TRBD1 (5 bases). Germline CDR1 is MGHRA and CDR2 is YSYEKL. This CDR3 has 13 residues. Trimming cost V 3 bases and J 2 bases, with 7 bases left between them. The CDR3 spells CASSQRDNYGYTF. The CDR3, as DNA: TGCGCCAGCAGCCAGAGGGACAACTATGGCTACACCTTC.

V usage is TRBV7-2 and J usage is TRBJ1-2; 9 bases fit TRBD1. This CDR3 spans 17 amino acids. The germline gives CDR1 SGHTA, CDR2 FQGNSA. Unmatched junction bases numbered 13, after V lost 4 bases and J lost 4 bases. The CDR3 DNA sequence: TGTGCCAGCAGCTGGGGACAGGGAGACCCCAAGGTCTATGGCTACACCTTC. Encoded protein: CASSWGQGDPKVYGYTF.

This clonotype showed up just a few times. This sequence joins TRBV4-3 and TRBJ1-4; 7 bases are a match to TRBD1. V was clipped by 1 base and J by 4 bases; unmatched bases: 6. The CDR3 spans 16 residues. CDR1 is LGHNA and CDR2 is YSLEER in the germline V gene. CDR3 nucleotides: TGCGCCAGCAGCCAAGCGCCGGGACAGCTTAATGAAAAACTGTTTTTT. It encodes CASSQAPGQLNEKLFF.

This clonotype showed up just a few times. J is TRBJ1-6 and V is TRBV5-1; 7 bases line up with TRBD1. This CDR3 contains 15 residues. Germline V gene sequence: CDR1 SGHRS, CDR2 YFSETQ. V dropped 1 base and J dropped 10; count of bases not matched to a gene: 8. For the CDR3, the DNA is TGCGCCAGCAGCTTGTCAGGGGGAAGTCGATCACCCCTCCACTTT. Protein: CASSLSGGSRSPLHF.

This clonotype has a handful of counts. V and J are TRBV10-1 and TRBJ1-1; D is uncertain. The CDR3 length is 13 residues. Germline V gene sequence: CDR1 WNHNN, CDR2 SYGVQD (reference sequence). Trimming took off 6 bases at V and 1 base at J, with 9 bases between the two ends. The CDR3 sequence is CASSVQRNTEAFF. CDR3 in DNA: TGCGCCAGCAGCGTGCAGCGGAACACTGAAGCTTTCTTT.

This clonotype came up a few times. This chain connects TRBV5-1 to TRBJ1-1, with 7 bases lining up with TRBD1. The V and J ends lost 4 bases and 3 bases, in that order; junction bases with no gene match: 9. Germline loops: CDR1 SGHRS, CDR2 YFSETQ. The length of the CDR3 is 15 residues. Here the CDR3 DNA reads TGCGCCAGCAGCCCCCTCCAGACAGGGCACACTGAAGCTTTCTTT. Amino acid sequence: CASSPLQTGHTEAFF.

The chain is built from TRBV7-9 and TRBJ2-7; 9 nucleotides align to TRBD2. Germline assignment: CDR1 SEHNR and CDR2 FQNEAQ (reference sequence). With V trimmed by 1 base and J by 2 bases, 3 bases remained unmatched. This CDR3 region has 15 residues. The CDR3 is CASSLGGGGTYEQYF. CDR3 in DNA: TGTGCCAGCAGCTTAGGCGGGGGGGGTACCTACGAGCAGTACTTC.